The TCR beta chain described here comes from a study of control samples from healthy donors and cancer patients. Assay: immunoSEQ multiplex PCR; the TCRdb copy retains only in-frame clones and omits some. There are about 120,000 clones in the sample; 85% to 90% occur only once, and around 10% lies in the top ten. The CDR3 totals 15 residues. V lost 6 bases and J lost 5, with 17 bases in between. CDR1 MDHEN and CDR2 SYDVKM come from the germline V gene. The sequenced sample consisted of blood. This TCR was recovered from a man younger than 45 in good health. This rearrangement joins TRBV28 to TRBJ1-3; D is unresolved. The CDR3 sequence is CASSVGPPGRNTIYF. Written as DNA, the CDR3 is TGTGCCAGCAGCGTTGGACCTCCGGGGAGAAACACCATATATTTT.